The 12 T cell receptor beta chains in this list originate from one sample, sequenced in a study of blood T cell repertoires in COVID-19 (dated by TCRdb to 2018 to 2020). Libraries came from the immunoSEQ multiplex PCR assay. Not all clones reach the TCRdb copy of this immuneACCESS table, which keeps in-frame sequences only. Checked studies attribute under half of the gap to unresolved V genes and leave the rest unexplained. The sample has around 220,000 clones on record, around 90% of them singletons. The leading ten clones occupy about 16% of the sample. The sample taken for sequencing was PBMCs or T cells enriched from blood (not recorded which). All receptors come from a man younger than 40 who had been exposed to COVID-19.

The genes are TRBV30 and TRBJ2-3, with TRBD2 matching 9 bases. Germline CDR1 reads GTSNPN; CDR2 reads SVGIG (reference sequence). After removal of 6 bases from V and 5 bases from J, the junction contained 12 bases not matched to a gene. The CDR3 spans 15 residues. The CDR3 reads CACRRAGGRVDTQYF. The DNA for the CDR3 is TGTGCCTGCCGTAGGGCGGGGGGGAGGGTAGATACGCAGTATTTT. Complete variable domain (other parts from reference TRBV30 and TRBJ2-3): SQTIHQWPATLVQPVGSPLSLECTVEGTSNPNLYWYRQAAGRGLQLLFYSVGIGQISSEVPQNLSASRPQDRQFILSSKKLLLSDSGFYLCACRRAGGRVDTQYFGPGTRLTVL.

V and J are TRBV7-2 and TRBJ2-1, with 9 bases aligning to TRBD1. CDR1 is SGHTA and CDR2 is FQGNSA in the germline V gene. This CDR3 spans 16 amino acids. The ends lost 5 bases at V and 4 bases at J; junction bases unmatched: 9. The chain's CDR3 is CASSQRRDRAYNEQFF. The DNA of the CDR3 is TGTGCCAGCAGCCAACGCCGGGACAGGGCGTACAATGAGCAGTTCTTC.

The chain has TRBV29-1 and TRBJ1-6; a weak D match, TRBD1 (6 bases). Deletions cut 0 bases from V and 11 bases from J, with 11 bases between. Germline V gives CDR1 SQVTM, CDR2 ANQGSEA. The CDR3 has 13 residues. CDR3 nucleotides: TGCAGCGTTGAAGACCCACAGGGTACACCCCTCCACTTT. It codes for CSVEDPQGTPLHF.

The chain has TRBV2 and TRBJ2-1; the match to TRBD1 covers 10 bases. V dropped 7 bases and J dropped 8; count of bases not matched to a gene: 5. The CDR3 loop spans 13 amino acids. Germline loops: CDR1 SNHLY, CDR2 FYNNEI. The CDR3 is CASNRQGAHEQFF. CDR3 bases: TGTGCCAGCAACAGACAGGGGGCCCATGAGCAGTTCTTC.

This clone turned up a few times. The CDR3 protein is CAISDPGQVNQPQHF. The DNA for the CDR3 is TGTGCCATCAGTGATCCAGGACAGGTTAATCAGCCCCAGCATTTT. The V gene is TRBV10-3, the J gene TRBJ1-5; TRBD1 aligns across 7 bases. Germline loops: CDR1 ENHRY, CDR2 SYGVKD. V lost 3 bases and J lost 4; bases outside the gene matches: 6. The CDR3 totals 15 residues.

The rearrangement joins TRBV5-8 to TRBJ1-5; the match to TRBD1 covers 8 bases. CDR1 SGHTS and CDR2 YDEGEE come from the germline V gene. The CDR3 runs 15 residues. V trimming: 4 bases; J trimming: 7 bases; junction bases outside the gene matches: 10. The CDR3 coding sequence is TGTGCCAGCAGCGTAGGCCGGGACAGGAGCCAGCCCCAGCATTTT. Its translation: CASSVGRDRSQPQHF.

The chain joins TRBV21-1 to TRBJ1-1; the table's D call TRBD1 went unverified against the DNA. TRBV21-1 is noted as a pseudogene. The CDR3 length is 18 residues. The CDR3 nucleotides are TGTGCCAGCAGCATTCCGAAGGGGCCCCCAAGTAGGTACACTGAAGCTTTCTTT. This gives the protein CASSIPKGPPSRYTEAFF.

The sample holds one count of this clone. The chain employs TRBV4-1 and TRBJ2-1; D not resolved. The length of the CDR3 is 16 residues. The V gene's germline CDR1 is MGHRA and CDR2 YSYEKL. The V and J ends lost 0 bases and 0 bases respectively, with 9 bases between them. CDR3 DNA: TGCGCCAGCAGCCAAGAATTCAAGAGCTCCTACAATGAGCAGTTCTTC. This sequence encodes CASSQEFKSSYNEQFF.

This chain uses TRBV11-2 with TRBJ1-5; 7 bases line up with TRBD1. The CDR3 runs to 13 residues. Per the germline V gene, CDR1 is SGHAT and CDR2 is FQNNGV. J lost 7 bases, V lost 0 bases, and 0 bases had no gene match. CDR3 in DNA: TGTGCCAGCAGCTTAGAGACAGGGCAGCCCCAGCATTTT. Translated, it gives CASSLETGQPQHF.

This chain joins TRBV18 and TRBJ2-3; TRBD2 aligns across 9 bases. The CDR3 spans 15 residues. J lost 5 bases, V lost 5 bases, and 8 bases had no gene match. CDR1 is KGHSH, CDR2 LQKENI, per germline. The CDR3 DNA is TGTGCCAGCTCAACTTTAGCGGGGGATGGAGATACGCAGTATTTT. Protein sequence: CASSTLAGDGDTQYF. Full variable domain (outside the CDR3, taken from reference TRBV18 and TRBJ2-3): NAGVMQNPRHLVRRRGQEARLRCSPMKGHSHVYWYRQLPEEGLKFMVYLQKENIIDESGMPKERFSAEFPKEGPSILRIQQVVRGDSAAYFCASSTLAGDGDTQYFGPGTRLTVL.

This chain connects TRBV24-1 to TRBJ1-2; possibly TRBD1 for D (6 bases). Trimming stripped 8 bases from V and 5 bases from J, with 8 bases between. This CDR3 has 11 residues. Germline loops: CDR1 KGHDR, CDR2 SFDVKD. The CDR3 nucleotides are TGTGCCACCACAGGGGTTTATGGCTACACCTTC. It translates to CATTGVYGYTF.

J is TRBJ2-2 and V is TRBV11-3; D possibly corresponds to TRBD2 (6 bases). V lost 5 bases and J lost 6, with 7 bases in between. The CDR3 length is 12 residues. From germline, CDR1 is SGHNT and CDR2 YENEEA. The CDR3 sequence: CASSGRSGELFF. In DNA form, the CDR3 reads TGTGCCAGCAGCGGGAGGTCCGGGGAGCTGTTTTTT.